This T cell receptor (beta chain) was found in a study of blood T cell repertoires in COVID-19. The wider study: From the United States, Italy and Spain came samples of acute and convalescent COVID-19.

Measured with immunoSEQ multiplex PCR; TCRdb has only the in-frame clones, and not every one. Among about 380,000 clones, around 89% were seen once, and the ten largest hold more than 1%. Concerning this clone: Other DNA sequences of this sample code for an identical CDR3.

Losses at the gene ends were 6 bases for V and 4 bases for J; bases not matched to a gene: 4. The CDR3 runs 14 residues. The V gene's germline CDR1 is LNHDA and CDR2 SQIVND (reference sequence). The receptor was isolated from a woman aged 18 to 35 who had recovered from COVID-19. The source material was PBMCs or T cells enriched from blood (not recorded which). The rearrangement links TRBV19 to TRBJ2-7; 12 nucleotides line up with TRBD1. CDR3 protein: CASRLGQGAYEQYF. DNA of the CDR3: TGTGCCAGTAGATTGGGACAGGGGGCATACGAGCAGTACTTC.